This T cell receptor beta chain was found in a study of blood T cell repertoires in COVID-19 (dated by TCRdb to about 2020). Broadly, across the study: Samples from collaborators originated in the United States, Italy and Spain and spanned both the acute and convalescent phases of COVID-19. The prospective study material was composed of cDNA or gDNA derived from T cells, B-cell-depleted T cells, or PBMCs. The dataset comprised deeply sampled blood TCRbeta repertoires from subjects exposed to, actively infected with, or recovered from COVID-19. The repertoires were made available in a free public database intended to serve as a resource for research on the immune response to SARS-CoV-2. The samples were drawn from two sources: the first 160 participants of the ongoing ImmuneRACE study, and approximately 1,300 subjects contributed by 6 global collaborators. A de-identified subject ID, COVID-19 status, age in years and sex were almost always included in the sample metadata. HLA class I and class II types, where available, came from metadata supplied by the sample provider rather than from assay-based typing.

Comment on this clone: The specificity of this receptor is unknown. No much larger clone is present one base from it, and per-base qualities are unavailable.

What the work shows at the level of the full study, not this receptor alone: The quantity of clinical and demographic metadata differed by source and by participant and was supplied without curation.

CDR1 and CDR2 are read off the germline V gene as SGHRS and YFSETQ. Spanning cysteine to phenylalanine, the CDR3 consists of 15 amino acids. The entry retains the CDR3 DNA only, 45 bases that are in frame from base 1. V is reduced by 2 bases and J by 2 bases, leaving a spacing of 10 bases between them. TCRbeta CDR3 regions were amplified from genomic DNA by means of the immunoSEQ Assay, a bias-controlled multiplex PCR. The authors' pipeline ran thus. Within the assay, amplification of reference gene primers was used to estimate how many nucleated cells each sample contained. Sequence reads were collapsed and filtered to measure the absolute abundance of every unique TCRbeta CDR3 rearrangement. Productive Simpson clonality was computed per sample as the square root of Simpson's diversity index over productive rearrangements. TCRdb provides this immuneACCESS table in a form limited to in-frame rearrangements. Some clones are lacking; in checked studies, under half of them reflect an unresolved V gene, and why the rest are absent is not known. V and J calls and clone size come straight from that table; D and trimming were deduced from the DNA. For this sample there are about 50,000 clones; more than 75% appear just once. The top ten constitute roughly 2.5% of the sample.

In Seattle, one collaborating source enrolled patients while the infection was active and tracked those patients longitudinally over the course of disease. Whole blood was collected in K2EDTA tubes by collaborating institutions according to the institutions' own protocols. For TCRbeta analysis, collaborator samples were shipped as frozen whole blood, as isolated PBMCs, or as DNA extracted from either sample type. The sequenced sample consisted of peripheral blood. The source is a woman older than 75 with COVID-19, enrolled during active disease. The chain couples TRBV5-1 to TRBJ2-2; a tentative D match to TRBD1 spans 6 bases. The DNA sequence is given as TGCGCCAGCAGCTTTTCGACAGGAAACACCGGGGAGCTGTTTTTT. Its amino acids are CASSFSTGNTGELFF.